This T cell receptor beta chain originates from a study of T cells after yellow fever vaccination. This clonotype was counted ten times or more. This CDR3 region has 15 residues. Germline CDR1 is SGHTA and CDR2 is FQGNSA. The trim removed 5 bases at V and 8 bases at J, leaving 12 bases unmatched. TCRdb re-called the 5' RACE reads with MiXCR, one entry per CDR3 protein. Among over 300,000 distinct CDR3 sequences listed, about 4% were seen once. The receptor was isolated from a man aged 18 to 29 who received the YFV17D yellow fever vaccine. The sample in question was PBMCs, obtained 5 days after the yellow fever booster vaccination. The chain carries TRBV7-2 and TRBJ2-1; 7 nucleotides align to TRBD2. CDR3 amino acids: CASSPRRGSRYEQFF. The CDR3 DNA is TGTGCCAGCAGCCCAAGGCGGGGGAGCCGGTATGAGCAGTTCTTC.